This T cell receptor (beta chain) was captured in a study of blood T cell repertoires in COVID-19. Across the whole study: Material from acute and convalescent COVID-19 was sourced from the United States, Italy and Spain. PBMCs, B-cell-depleted T cells, or T cells provided the cDNA or gDNA that made up the material.

V lost 3 bases and J lost 3, with 12 bases in between. Germline V gives CDR1 SGHNT, CDR2 YYREEE (reference sequence). The CDR3 is 14 amino acids. In the study's own analysis: For nucleated cells, counts were estimated from reference gene primer amplification. Measured with immunoSEQ multiplex PCR; TCRdb has only the in-frame clones, and not every one. V and J calls and clone size are given by that table; D and trimming were obtained from the DNA. The data show about 210,000 clones, around 90% seen once. This chain links TRBV5-4 with TRBJ1-1, with D possibly TRBD1 on 5 matching bases. Sequencing was performed on peripheral blood. The sequence was collected from a man younger than 45 with acute or convalescent COVID-19. The CDR3 protein is CASSSMTAYTEAFF. CDR3 bases: TGTGCCAGCAGCTCCATGACAGCCTACACTGAAGCTTTCTTT.